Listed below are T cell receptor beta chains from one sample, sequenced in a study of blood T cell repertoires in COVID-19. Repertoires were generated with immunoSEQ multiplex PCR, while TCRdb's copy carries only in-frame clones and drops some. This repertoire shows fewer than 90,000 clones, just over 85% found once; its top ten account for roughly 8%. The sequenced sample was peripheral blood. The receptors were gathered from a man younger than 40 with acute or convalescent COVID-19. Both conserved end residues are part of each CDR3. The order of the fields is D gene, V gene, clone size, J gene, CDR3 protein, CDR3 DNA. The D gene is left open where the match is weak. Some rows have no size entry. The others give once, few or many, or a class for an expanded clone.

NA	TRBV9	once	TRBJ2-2	CASSAGVGGELFF	TGTGCCAGCAGCGCAGGGGTCGGCGGGGAGCTGTTTTTT
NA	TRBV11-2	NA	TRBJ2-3	CASSLVPSQGPVLTQYF	TGTGCCAGCAGCTTAGTACCCAGCCAGGGGCCTGTACTTACGCAGTATTTT
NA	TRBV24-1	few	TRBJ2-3	CATSDPGDGADTQYF	TGTGCCACCAGTGATCCAGGGGACGGGGCAGATACGCAGTATTTT
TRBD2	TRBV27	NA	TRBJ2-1	CASRKVAGGNEQFF	TGTGCCAGCCGTAAGGTAGCGGGGGGAAATGAGCAGTTCTTC
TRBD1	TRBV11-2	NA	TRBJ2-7	CASSRTGQAIYEQYF	TGTGCCAGCAGCAGAACCGGACAGGCCATCTACGAGCAGTACTTC
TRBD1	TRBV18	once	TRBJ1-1	CASSPRDREGAEAFF	TGTGCCAGCTCACCACGGGACAGGGAGGGGGCTGAAGCTTTCTTT
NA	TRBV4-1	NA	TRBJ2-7	CASSQDLPGVGGYEQYF	TGCGCCAGCAGCCAAGATTTGCCGGGAGTAGGTGGGTACGAGCAGTACTTC
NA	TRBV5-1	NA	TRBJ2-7	CASSLGGQNYEQYF	TGCGCCAGCAGCTTGGGTGGACAAAACTACGAGCAGTACTTC
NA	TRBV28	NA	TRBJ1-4	CASRGRGTTNEKLFF	TGTGCCAGCAGAGGCCGGGGGACAACTAATGAAAAACTGTTTTTT
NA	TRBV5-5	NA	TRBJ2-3	CASSLISSTDTQYF	TGTGCCAGCAGCTTAATCAGTAGCACAGATACGCAGTATTTT
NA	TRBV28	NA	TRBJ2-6	CASSREISGANVLTF	TGTGCCAGCAGCCGGGAGATCTCTGGGGCCAACGTCCTGACTTTC
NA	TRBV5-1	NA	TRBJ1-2	CASTPGNYGYTF	TGCGCCAGCACCCCCGGGAACTATGGCTACACCTTC
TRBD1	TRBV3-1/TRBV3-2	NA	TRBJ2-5	CASSRRGETQYF	TGTGCCAGCAGCCGCAGGGGGGAGACCCAGTACTTC
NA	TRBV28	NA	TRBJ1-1	CASLGGANTEAFF	TGTGCCAGCTTAGGTGGGGCGAACACTGAAGCTTTCTTT
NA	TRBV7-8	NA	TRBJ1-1	CASSLGGAEAFF	TGTGCCAGCAGCTTAGGGGGAGCTGAAGCTTTCTTT
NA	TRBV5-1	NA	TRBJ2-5	CASSIGEREETQYF	TGCGCCAGCAGCATTGGGGAGAGGGAAGAGACCCAGTACTTC
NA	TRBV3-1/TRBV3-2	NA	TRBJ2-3	CASSPQEQYF	TGTGCCAGCAGCCCCCAGGAGCAGTATTTT
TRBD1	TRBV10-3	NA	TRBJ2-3	CATRDRGTDTQYF	TGTGCCACCCGGGACAGGGGGACAGATACGCAGTATTTT
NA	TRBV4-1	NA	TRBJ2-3	CASSQYGETDTQYF	TGCGCCAGCAGCCAATATGGGGAGACAGATACGCAGTATTTT
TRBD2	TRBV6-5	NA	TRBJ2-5	CASSPTGLASETQYF	TGTGCCAGCAGTCCAACAGGACTAGCCAGTGAGACCCAGTACTTC
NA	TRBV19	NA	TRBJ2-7	CASSMGSGLFYEQYF	TGTGCCAGTAGTATGGGCAGCGGATTATTCTACGAGCAGTACTTC
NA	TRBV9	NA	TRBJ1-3	CASSVGIELDSYSGNTIYF	TGTGCCAGCAGCGTAGGAATAGAGTTAGACAGCTACTCTGGAAACACCATATATTTT
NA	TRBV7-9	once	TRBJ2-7	CASSPGYEQYF	TGTGCCAGCAGCCCGGGCTACGAGCAGTACTTC
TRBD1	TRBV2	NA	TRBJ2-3	CASSWGTGTADTQYF	TGTGCCAGCAGTTGGGGCACCGGGACAGCAGATACGCAGTATTTT
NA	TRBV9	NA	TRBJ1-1	CASKRMENTEAFF	TGTGCCAGCAAGCGGATGGAGAACACTGAAGCTTTCTTT
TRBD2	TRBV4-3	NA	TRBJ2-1	CASSQFPLAGAYNEQFF	TGCGCCAGCAGCCAATTCCCACTAGCGGGAGCGTACAATGAGCAGTTCTTC
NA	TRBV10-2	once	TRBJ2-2	CASSEILAGELFF	TGCGCCAGCAGTGAGATTTTAGCCGGGGAGCTGTTTTTT
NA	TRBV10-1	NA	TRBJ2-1	CASSHHSRGYNEQFF	TGCGCCAGCAGTCACCACAGCAGGGGTTACAATGAGCAGTTCTTC
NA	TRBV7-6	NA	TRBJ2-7	CASTPGTPYEQYF	TGTGCCAGCACCCCCGGGACACCTTACGAGCAGTACTTC
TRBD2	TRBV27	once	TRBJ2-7	CASSSLAGLYEQYF	TGTGCCAGCAGTTCCCTAGCGGGGCTCTACGAGCAGTACTTC
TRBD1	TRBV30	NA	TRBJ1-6	CAWSVRLGTGSSPLHF	TGTGCCTGGAGTGTACGACTAGGGACAGGGTCTTCACCCCTCCACTTT
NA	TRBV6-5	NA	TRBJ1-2	CASRAVSAGYTF	TGTGCCAGCAGGGCGGTGAGTGCTGGCTACACCTTC
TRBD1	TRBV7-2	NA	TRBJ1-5	CASSTRTGDQPQHF	TGTGCCAGCAGCACTAGGACAGGGGATCAGCCCCAGCATTTT
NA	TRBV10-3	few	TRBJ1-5	CAISPGQGQNQPQHF	TGTGCCATCAGCCCCGGGCAGGGCCAGAATCAGCCCCAGCATTTT
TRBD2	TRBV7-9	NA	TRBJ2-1	CASRASGRQANEQFF	TGTGCCAGCAGGGCTAGCGGGAGGCAGGCTAATGAGCAGTTCTTC
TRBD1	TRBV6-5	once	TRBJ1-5	CASSYSPDRNQPQHF	TGTGCCAGCAGTTACTCCCCGGACAGGAATCAGCCCCAGCATTTT
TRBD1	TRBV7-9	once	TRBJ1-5	CASSGDRGNQPQHF	TGTGCCAGCAGCGGGGACAGGGGGAATCAGCCCCAGCATTTT
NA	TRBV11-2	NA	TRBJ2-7	CASSSYVVASSYEQYF	TGTGCCAGCAGCTCCTACGTGGTAGCTAGCTCCTACGAGCAGTACTTC
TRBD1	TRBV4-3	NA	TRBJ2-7	CASSQDALGTGGVPYEQYF	TGCGCCAGCAGCCAAGATGCCCTAGGGACAGGAGGGGTTCCCTACGAGCAGTACTTC
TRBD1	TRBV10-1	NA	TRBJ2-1	CASSGDRGRYNEQFF	TGCGCCAGCAGTGGCGACAGGGGCCGATACAATGAGCAGTTCTTC
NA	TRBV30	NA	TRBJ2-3	CAWSVLGEDVFTDTQYF	TGTGCCTGGAGTGTACTCGGGGAGGATGTCTTTACAGATACGCAGTATTTT
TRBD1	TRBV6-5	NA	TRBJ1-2	CASSPGTGGYGYTF	TGTGCCAGCAGTCCCGGGACAGGGGGCTATGGCTACACCTTC
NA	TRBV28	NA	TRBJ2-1	CASSFPSSYNEQFF	TGTGCCAGCAGTTTTCCCAGCTCCTACAATGAGCAGTTCTTC
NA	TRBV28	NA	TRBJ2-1	CASTFYNEQFF	TGTGCCAGCACCTTCTACAATGAGCAGTTCTTC
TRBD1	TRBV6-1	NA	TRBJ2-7	CASSEQGVYEQYF	TGTGCCAGCAGTGAACAGGGGGTTTACGAGCAGTACTTC
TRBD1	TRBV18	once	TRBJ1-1	CASSVGTGGTEAFF	TGTGCCAGCTCAGTAGGGACAGGGGGAACTGAAGCTTTCTTT